This T cell receptor beta chain was sequenced during a study of cytomegalovirus exposure and HLA in healthy donors. Findings and limits, study-wide: A later analysis found that most CMV-associated TCR beta chains appeared HLA-restricted. With later analysis, a missense DCLRE1C variant became linked to TCR beta V- and J-gene trimming. It was 160 or so TCR beta chains that were listed as cytomegalovirus-associated.

With 60 Vbeta and 13 Jbeta primers, the PCR was carried out. Clones were sequenced by immunoSEQ multiplex PCR, and TCRdb holds only the in-frame ones, with some missing. Of roughly 110,000 clones listed, around 77% are singletons. Unmatched junction bases numbered 7, after V lost 5 bases and J lost 5 bases. This CDR3 has 15 amino acids. Germline V gene data show CDR1 as SGHRS and CDR2 as YFSETQ. At the time of sampling, donors were nominally healthy, though unrecorded immune exposures were likely. As to this clone: Its antigen is currently unknown.

The receptor was isolated from a male donor in good health and CMV-seronegative. This chain links TRBV5-1 with TRBJ2-1; 10 nucleotides match TRBD2. Sequencing was done on a sample of PBMCs. In DNA form, the CDR3 reads TGCGCCAGCAGTCGTCTAGCGGGAGATCACAATGAGCAGTTCTTC. Encoded protein: CASSRLAGDHNEQFF.